The 11 T cell receptor beta chains listed next were all sequenced from one sample in a study of CD8+CD57+ T cells in acquired aplastic anemia (dated by TCRdb to 2016 to 2019). The sequencer listed for this sample is Illumina HiSeq 2000. Genomic DNA was used as template for profiling of TCR beta VDJ combinations and CDR3 sequences. TCRdb trimmed public reads at Q25 via fastp, called clones via MiXCR and kept in-frame beta chains. Each CDR3 protein gets just one entry, which takes the most common genes and DNA from the rows behind it. The sample table records 400,000 to 450,000 distinct CDR3 sequences; roughly 68% of these occur just once. Jointly, the top ten make up approximately 4% of the sample. The sequenced sample was sorted CD4+, CD8+, or CD8+CD57+ T cells (not recorded which) from PBMCs. These receptors all stem from a human donor in good health, serving as a control.

The J gene is TRBJ2-7, the V gene TRBV10-1; perhaps TRBD1 as D (6 bases). Trimming removed 6 bases from V and 4 bases from J, with 10 bases in between. CDR3 size: 12 residues. The germline gives CDR1 WNHNN, CDR2 SYGVQD (reference sequence). The CDR3 DNA reads TGCGCCAGCAGGATAACAGGGTACGAGCAGTACTTC. This encodes CASRITGYEQYF.

A note on this clonotype: Since a much larger clone is just one base distant, this may be a read error. The chain has TRBV6-5 and TRBJ2-5, with 7 bases matching TRBD1. The CDR3 has 15 residues. Germline lookup yields CDR1 MNHEY and CDR2 SVGAGI. V trimming: 6 bases; J trimming: 2 bases; junction bases outside the gene matches: 9. The chain's CDR3 is CASRKDRRQQETQYF. In nucleotides, the CDR3 is TGTGCCAGCAGGAAGGACAGGAGGCAACAAGAGACCCAGTACTTC.

The J gene is TRBJ2-1, the V gene TRBV9, with 9 positions matching TRBD2. The trim removed 0 bases at V and 7 bases at J, leaving 8 bases unmatched. Germline V gives CDR1 SGDLS, CDR2 YYNGEE. This CDR3 contains 16 residues. In nucleotides, the CDR3 is TGTGCCAGCAGCGTAGGGCTAGCGGGGAGAAAAAATGAGCAGTTCTTC. Its translation: CASSVGLAGRKNEQFF.

The chain uses TRBV7-3 and TRBJ2-1; 10 positions agree with TRBD2. After removal of 5 bases from V and 9 bases from J, the junction contained 7 bases not matched to a gene. Germline CDR1 reads SGHTA; CDR2 reads FQGTGA. The CDR3 runs 14 residues. CDR3 nucleotide sequence: TGTGCCAGCAGCACCACCGGGACTAGCGCTGAGCAGTTCTTC. It yields the protein CASSTTGTSAEQFF.

As concerns this clonotype: At one of its ends the junction is not consistent with the germline gene, which may arise from a read error. J is TRBJ1-5 and V is TRBV7-9; D possibly corresponds to TRBD1 (5 bases). The CDR3 runs to 14 residues. Germline V gene sequence: CDR1 SEHNR, CDR2 FQNEAQ (reference sequence). The CDR3 sequence: CASSLGRVNPPEHF. CDR3 DNA sequence: TGTGCCAGCAGCTTGGGACGGGTCAATCCGCCCGAGCATTTT.

At least ten counts were recorded for this clonotype. The gene calls are TRBV12-3 or TRBV12-4 and TRBJ1-1, with D unclear. V gave up 3 bases and J gave up 0 bases, with 17 bases separating them. The length of the CDR3 is 17 residues. CDR3 nucleotide sequence: TGTGCCAGCAGTTTTTCGGTGGGATGGGATTTGAACACTGAAGCTTTCTTT. Translated: CASSFSVGWDLNTEAFF.

Of note for this clonotype: It is likely a read error, because the conserved phenylalanine at the end of the CDR3 is missing. The chain recombines TRBV7-2 with TRBJ1-2, with D tentatively TRBD1 (6 bases). CDR1 is SGHTA, CDR2 FQGNSA, per germline. CDR3 length: 14 amino acids. In DNA form, the CDR3 reads TGTGCCAGCAGTGAAGGGGGGGCCGACTATGACTACACCTAC. It specifies CASSEGGADYDYTY.

For this clonotype: This clone may be a read error of a much larger clone one base away. This chain connects TRBV12-3 or TRBV12-4 to TRBJ2-5; 10 nucleotides agree with TRBD2. This CDR3 has 18 amino acids. V was pared by 7 bases and J by 2 bases, with 16 bases of the junction left unmatched. This CDR3 reads CASTVWTSGGDIQETQYF. CDR3 bases: TGTGCCAGCACCGTATGGACTAGCGGTGGGGATATACAAGAGACCCAGTACTTC.

This clonotype has just a few counts. The chain employs TRBV29-1 and TRBJ1-2; maybe TRBD1 (6 bases). This CDR3 region has 12 residues. V was trimmed by 7 bases and J by 7 bases, leaving 16 bases between them. Germline V CDR1 and CDR2: SQVTM, ANQGSEA. CDR3 bases: TGCAGCGCTAGACAGGTGCACGGTGGCTACACCTTC. It encodes CSARQVHGGYTF.

This clonotype was found many times. The CDR3 loop is CASFRANTEAFF. The DNA of the CDR3 is TGTGCCAGCTTCAGGGCGAACACTGAAGCTTTCTTT. The chain recombines TRBV6-5 with TRBJ1-1, with D perhaps TRBD1 (5 bases). With 8 bases removed from V and 1 base from J, the gap between germline ends came to 8 bases. Per the germline V gene, CDR1 is MNHEY and CDR2 is SVGAGI. The CDR3 is 12 residues long.

The rearrangement uses TRBV10-2 and TRBJ1-2; maybe TRBD1 (5 bases). The germline gives CDR1 WSHSY, CDR2 SAAADI. The CDR3 spans 13 residues. V lost 2 bases and J 4 bases, leaving 8 bases between the germline ends. The CDR3 region is CASSEIGGYGYTF. Here the CDR3 DNA reads TGCGCCAGCAGTGAGATCGGGGGCTATGGCTACACCTTC.